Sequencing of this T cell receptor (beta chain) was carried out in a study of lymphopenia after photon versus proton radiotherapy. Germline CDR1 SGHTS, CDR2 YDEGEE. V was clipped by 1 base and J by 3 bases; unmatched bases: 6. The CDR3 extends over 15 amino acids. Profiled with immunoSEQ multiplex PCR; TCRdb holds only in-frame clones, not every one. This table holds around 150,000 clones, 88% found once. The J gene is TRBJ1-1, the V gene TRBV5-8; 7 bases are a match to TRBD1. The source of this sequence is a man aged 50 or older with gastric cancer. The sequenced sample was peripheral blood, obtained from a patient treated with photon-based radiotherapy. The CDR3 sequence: CASSLWAGGDTEAFF. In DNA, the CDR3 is TGTGCCAGCAGCTTGTGGGCAGGGGGTGACACTGAAGCTTTCTTT.